Detailed here is one T cell receptor beta chain. Using unique molecular identifiers, the investigators prepared the TCRbeta library. Each CDR3 protein is one row after TCRdb ran MiXCR on the PCR reads. This table holds 73,000 or so distinct CDR3 sequences, over 4.5% found once. V shed 0 bases and J shed 8 bases, with 17 bases lying between them. Germline V CDR1 and CDR2: SGHAT, FQNNGV. The CDR3 sequence is 16 residues long. The sample comes from a study of T-cell reconstitution after alpha-beta-depleted transplantation in children. The specimen comprised PBMCs, mostly from graft donor cells, sampled 180 days after TCRalphabeta/CD19-depleted stem cell transplant. This receptor was identified in a boy younger than two who had a stem cell transplant for acute myeloid leukemia, so the T cells may come from the graft donor. V gene TRBV11-2 combines with J gene TRBJ2-1; no clear D gene. CDR3 loop: CASSLDRSDLGHEQFF. Written as DNA, the CDR3 is TGTGCCAGCAGCTTAGATCGCAGCGACTTAGGGCATGAGCAGTTCTTC.